This TCR beta chain was found in a study of blood T cell repertoires in COVID-19 (dated by TCRdb to 2020 to 2021). For the wider study: Samples covering the acute and convalescent phases of COVID-19 were provided by collaborators in the United States, Italy and Spain. The material from the prospective study consisted of cDNA or gDNA derived from T cells, B-cell-depleted T cells, or PBMCs. Deeply sampled blood TCRbeta repertoires from subjects exposed to, actively infected with, or recovered from COVID-19 were included in the dataset. A freely available public database, intended as a resource for researchers studying the immune response to SARS-CoV-2, is where the repertoires were released. The samples were drawn from two sources: the first 160 participants of the ongoing ImmuneRACE study, and 950 to 1,500 subjects contributed by 6 global collaborators. Sample metadata almost always included a de-identified subject ID, COVID-19 status, age in years and sex. Where available, HLA class I and class II types were taken from metadata supplied by the sample provider and were not determined by assay-based typing. Here is what the overall study found, with its caveats: The amount of clinical and demographic metadata varied by source and participant and was provided uncurated.

Participants in the prospective study were enrolled through a virtual design, were aged roughly 18 to 95 years, and lived in under 25 United States geographic areas. To assign participants to cohorts, the prospective study relied on clinical history that participants themselves reported in a screening survey and a study questionnaire. Recovered participants in ImmuneRACE Cohort 3 were defined as having two consecutive negative NP/OP PCR tests, clearance from a healthcare professional, or resolution of symptoms. Each participant in the prospective study had whole blood, serum and a nasopharyngeal or oropharyngeal swab collected by mobile phlebotomists. Additional blood draws and questionnaires over a 2-month period could optionally be provided by prospective study participants. Blood samples from the prospective study were shipped frozen or at room temperature prior to DNA extraction. Trimming removed 6 bases from V and 3 bases from J; the gene matches leave 5 bases unexplained. The CDR3, cysteine through phenylalanine, is 14 amino acids long. The sequence is cut down to CDR3 DNA, 42 bases in frame from base 1. The germline V gene supplies CDR1 MDHEN and CDR2 SYDVKM.

TCRbeta CDR3 regions were amplified from genomic DNA by means of the immunoSEQ Assay, a bias-controlled multiplex PCR. The authors' pipeline ran thus. Within the assay, amplification of reference gene primers was used to estimate how many nucleated cells each sample contained. To quantify the absolute abundance of each unique TCRbeta CDR3 rearrangement, sequence reads were collapsed and filtered. For each sample, productive Simpson clonality was calculated as the square root of Simpson's diversity index over productive rearrangements. What TCRdb holds here is the immuneACCESS table cut down to in-frame rearrangements. Part of the clones is not present; checked against another copy, under half of the missing clones reflect an unresolved V gene, and the others are unexplained. D and trimming come from the DNA, and the V and J calls and clone size come from that table. Counted in this sample were about 180,000 clones; 80% to 90% of them appeared once. Approximately 14% of the sample is held by the ten biggest clonotypes.

Concerning this clone: Its antigen has not been determined. Per-base quality was not reported, and no clone a single base away is much larger than it. This same CDR3 is encoded by further DNA sequences in the sample.

The source of this sequence is a man aged 50 to 60 who had recovered from COVID-19. This receptor chain uses TRBV28 and TRBJ1-5; 7 central bases correspond to TRBD1. The material sequenced was PBMCs or T cells enriched from blood (not recorded which). The CDR3 reads CASSLTGNNQPQHF. The DNA is as follows: TGTGCCAGCAGCCTGACAGGGAACAATCAGCCCCAGCATTTT.